The rows below give T cell receptor beta chains drawn from one sample of a study of T cells expressing NK-cell markers. TCRdb re-called the 5' RACE reads, yielding one record per CDR3 amino acid sequence without DNA. This repertoire includes 550,000 to 600,000 distinct CDR3 sequences. The sequencing input was blood T cells: a sorted CD56 or NKG2C T cell subset, CD4+ or CD8+ T cells, or bulk PBMC T cells (not recorded which). The receptors stem from a man aged 18 to 30 in good health. Both conserved end residues are part of each CDR3. Fields, in order: V gene, J gene, CDR3 protein.

V gene: TRBV20-1; J gene: TRBJ1-2; CDR3 protein: CSAREGQGVGGYTF
V gene: TRBV7-6; J gene: TRBJ2-1; CDR3 protein: CASSEDTSSYNEQFF
V gene: TRBV6-5; J gene: TRBJ1-5; CDR3 protein: CASSSSGTANQPQHF
V gene: TRBV20-1; J gene: TRBJ2-3; CDR3 protein: CSVTVRSHTQYF
V gene: TRBV20-1; J gene: TRBJ2-7; CDR3 protein: CSARDGAGAHEQYF
V gene: TRBV5-6; J gene: TRBJ2-4; CDR3 protein: CASSLRDYPNIQYF
V gene: TRBV10-3; J gene: TRBJ2-5; CDR3 protein: CAISATSGREIQETQYF
V gene: TRBV7-2; J gene: TRBJ2-7; CDR3 protein: CASSSTGTGYEQYF
V gene: TRBV4-1; J gene: TRBJ2-1; CDR3 protein: CASSRGPSSGSYNEQFF
V gene: TRBV6-4; J gene: TRBJ2-1; CDR3 protein: CASSASQGGSKFF
V gene: TRBV7-2; J gene: TRBJ2-1; CDR3 protein: CASSRTSGSRSYNEQFF
V gene: TRBV5-1; J gene: TRBJ2-6; CDR3 protein: CASSSNGETNVLTF
V gene: TRBV7-2; J gene: TRBJ2-5; CDR3 protein: CASSFISGTNTLETQYF
V gene: TRBV20-1; J gene: TRBJ2-5; CDR3 protein: CSATSRDRQETQYF
V gene: TRBV12-3/TRBV12-4; J gene: TRBJ1-4; CDR3 protein: CASRGEGFTNEKLFF
V gene: TRBV13; J gene: TRBJ2-7; CDR3 protein: CASSLDGQGEHEQYF
V gene: TRBV2; J gene: TRBJ2-3; CDR3 protein: CASSSFRTGGKDF
V gene: TRBV29-1; J gene: TRBJ2-2; CDR3 protein: CSVEERGEYTGELFF
V gene: TRBV10-3; J gene: TRBJ1-4; CDR3 protein: CAISDQDAEKLFF
V gene: TRBV12-3/TRBV12-4; J gene: TRBJ2-3; CDR3 protein: CASSYVEELGRDTQYF
V gene: TRBV20-1; J gene: TRBJ2-3; CDR3 protein: CSAGFWGGSDTQYF
V gene: TRBV3-1; J gene: TRBJ2-2; CDR3 protein: CASSQDLILAQNGELFF
V gene: TRBV7-3; J gene: TRBJ2-7; CDR3 protein: CASSLTGAPADYEQYF
V gene: TRBV4-1; J gene: TRBJ2-3; CDR3 protein: CASSRPQGALYTDTQYF
V gene: TRBV12-3/TRBV12-4; J gene: TRBJ2-1; CDR3 protein: CASSLMLPGAGGSSYNEQFF
V gene: TRBV21-1; J gene: TRBJ2-1; CDR3 protein: CASSQSGTSDDEQFF
V gene: TRBV7-9; J gene: TRBJ2-1; CDR3 protein: CASSLPGMVARANEQFF
V gene: TRBV27; J gene: TRBJ2-7; CDR3 protein: CASSFNQLQAEQYF
V gene: TRBV4-3; J gene: TRBJ2-2; CDR3 protein: CASSRQGQGATGELFF
V gene: TRBV5-6; J gene: TRBJ1-1; CDR3 protein: CASSWGAGADTEAFF
V gene: TRBV5-1; J gene: TRBJ2-7; CDR3 protein: CASSLYGLAGYEQYF
V gene: TRBV20-1; J gene: TRBJ2-2; CDR3 protein: CSASRTDHTGELFF
V gene: TRBV25-1; J gene: TRBJ2-1; CDR3 protein: CASSPLGTGGVDEQFF
V gene: TRBV19; J gene: TRBJ2-5; CDR3 protein: CASSIEATQYF
V gene: TRBV5-1; J gene: TRBJ2-3; CDR3 protein: CASSPPLQGNTDTQYF
V gene: TRBV25-1; J gene: TRBJ2-7; CDR3 protein: CASSERGVLNEQYF
V gene: TRBV7-2; J gene: TRBJ1-2; CDR3 protein: CASSLGYRAVPGYTF
V gene: TRBV6-5; J gene: TRBJ2-5; CDR3 protein: CASSYGARDYRRETQYF
V gene: TRBV6-1; J gene: TRBJ2-3; CDR3 protein: CASRPFAGVSDTQYF
V gene: TRBV7-2; J gene: TRBJ1-4; CDR3 protein: CASSLGGGIRFF
V gene: TRBV29-1; J gene: TRBJ2-5; CDR3 protein: CSVEDMARQETQYF
V gene: TRBV5-5; J gene: TRBJ2-1; CDR3 protein: CASRQLAGGTYNEQFF
V gene: TRBV4-1; J gene: TRBJ2-3; CDR3 protein: CASDREGVSTDTQYF
V gene: TRBV7-9; J gene: TRBJ1-1; CDR3 protein: CASSLEGVTFF
V gene: TRBV5-1; J gene: TRBJ2-3; CDR3 protein: CASRSSHPTDTQYF